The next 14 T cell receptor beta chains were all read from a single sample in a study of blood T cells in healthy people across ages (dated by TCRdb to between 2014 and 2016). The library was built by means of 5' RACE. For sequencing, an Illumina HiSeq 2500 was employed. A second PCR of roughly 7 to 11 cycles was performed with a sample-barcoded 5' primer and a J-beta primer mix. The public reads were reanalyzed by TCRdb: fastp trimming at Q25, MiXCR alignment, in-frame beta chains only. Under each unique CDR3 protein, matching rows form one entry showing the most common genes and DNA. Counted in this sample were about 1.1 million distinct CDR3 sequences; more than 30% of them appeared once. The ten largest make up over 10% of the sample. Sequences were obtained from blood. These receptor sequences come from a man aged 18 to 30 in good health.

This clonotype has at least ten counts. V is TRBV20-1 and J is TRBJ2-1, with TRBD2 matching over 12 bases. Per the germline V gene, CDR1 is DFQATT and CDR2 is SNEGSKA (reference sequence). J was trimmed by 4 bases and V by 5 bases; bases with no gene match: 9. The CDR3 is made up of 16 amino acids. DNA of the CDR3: TGCAGTGCTTTAGGGACTAGCGGGCCTGTATACAATGAGCAGTTCTTC. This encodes CSALGTSGPVYNEQFF.

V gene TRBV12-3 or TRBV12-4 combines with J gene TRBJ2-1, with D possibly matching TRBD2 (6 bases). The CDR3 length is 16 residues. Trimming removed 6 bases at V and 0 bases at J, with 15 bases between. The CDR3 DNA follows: TGTGCCAGCAGAGGGGTTGGGGGGAGCTCCTACAATGAGCAGTTCTTC. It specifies CASRGVGGSSYNEQFF.

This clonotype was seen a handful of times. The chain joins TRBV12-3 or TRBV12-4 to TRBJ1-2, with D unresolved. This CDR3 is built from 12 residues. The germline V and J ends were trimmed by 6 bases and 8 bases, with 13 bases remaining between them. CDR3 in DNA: TGTGCCAGCAGCCCCAGATCTACGGGCTACACCTTC. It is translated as CASSPRSTGYTF.

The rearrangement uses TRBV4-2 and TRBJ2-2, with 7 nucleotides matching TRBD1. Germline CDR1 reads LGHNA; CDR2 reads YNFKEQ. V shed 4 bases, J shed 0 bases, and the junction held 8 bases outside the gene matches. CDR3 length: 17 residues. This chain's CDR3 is CASSPRVGTANTGELFF. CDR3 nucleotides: TGTGCCAGCAGCCCGAGAGTTGGGACAGCGAACACCGGGGAGCTGTTTTTT.

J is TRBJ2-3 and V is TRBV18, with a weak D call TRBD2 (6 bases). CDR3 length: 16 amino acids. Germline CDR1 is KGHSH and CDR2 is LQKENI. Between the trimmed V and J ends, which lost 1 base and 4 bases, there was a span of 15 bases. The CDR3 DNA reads TGTGCCAGCTCACCACTTCCGGGACTGGTCTCAGATACGCAGTATTTT. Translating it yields CASSPLPGLVSDTQYF.

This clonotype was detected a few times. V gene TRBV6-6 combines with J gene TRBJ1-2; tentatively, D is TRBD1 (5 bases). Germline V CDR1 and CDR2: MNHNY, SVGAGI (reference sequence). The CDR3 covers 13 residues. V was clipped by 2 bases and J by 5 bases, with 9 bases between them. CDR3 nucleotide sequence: TGTGCCAGCAGTTACCCGACAGCATATGGCTACACCTTC. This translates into CASSYPTAYGYTF.

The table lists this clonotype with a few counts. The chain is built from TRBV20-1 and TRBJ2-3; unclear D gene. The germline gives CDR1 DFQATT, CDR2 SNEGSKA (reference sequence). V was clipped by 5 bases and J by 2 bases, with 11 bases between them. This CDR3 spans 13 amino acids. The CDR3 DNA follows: TGCAGTGCTCGGCGGCGAGACACAGATACGCAGTATTTT. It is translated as CSARRRDTDTQYF.

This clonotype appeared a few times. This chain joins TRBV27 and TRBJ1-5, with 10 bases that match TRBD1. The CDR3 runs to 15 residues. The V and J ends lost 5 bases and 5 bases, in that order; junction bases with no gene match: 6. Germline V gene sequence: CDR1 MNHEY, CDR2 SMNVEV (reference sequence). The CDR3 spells CASSPDRGVDQPQHF. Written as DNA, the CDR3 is TGTGCCAGCAGTCCGGACAGGGGGGTAGATCAGCCCCAGCATTTT.

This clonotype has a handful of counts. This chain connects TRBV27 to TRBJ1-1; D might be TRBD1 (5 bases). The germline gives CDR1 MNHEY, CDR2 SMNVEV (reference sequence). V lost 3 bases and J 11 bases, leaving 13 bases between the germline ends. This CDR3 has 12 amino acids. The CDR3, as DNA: TGTGCCAGCAGTTTTCGGGGGGATAGGGCTTTCTTT. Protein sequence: CASSFRGDRAFF.

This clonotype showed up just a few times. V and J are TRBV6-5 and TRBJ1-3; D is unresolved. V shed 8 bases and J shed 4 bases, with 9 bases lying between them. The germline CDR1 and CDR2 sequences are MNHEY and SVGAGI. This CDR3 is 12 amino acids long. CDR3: CASQPLGNTIYF. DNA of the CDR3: TGTGCCAGCCAACCCTTAGGAAACACCATATATTTT.

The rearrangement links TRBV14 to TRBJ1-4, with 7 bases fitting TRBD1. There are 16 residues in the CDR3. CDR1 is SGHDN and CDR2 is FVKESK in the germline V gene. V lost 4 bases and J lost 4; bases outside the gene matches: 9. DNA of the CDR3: TGTGCCAGCAGCCGGCCCGCCGGGACAGATAATGAAAAACTGTTTTTT. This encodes CASSRPAGTDNEKLFF.

CDR3 sequence (DNA): TGTGCCATCACCACGGACAGGGAAGGATCTCCTGGGGCCAACGTCCTGACTTTC. It codes for CAITTDREGSPGANVLTF. The gene calls are TRBV10-3 and TRBJ2-6; 8 bases fit TRBD1. The junction had 13 bases not matched to a gene; V was cut back by 7 bases and J by 2 bases. The CDR3 is 18 amino acids. Per the germline V gene, CDR1 is ENHRY and CDR2 is SYGVKD.

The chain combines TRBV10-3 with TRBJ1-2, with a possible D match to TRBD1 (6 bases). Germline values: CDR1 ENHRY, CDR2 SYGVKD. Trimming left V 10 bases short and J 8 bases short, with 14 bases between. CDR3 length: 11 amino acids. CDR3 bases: TGTGCCAGCGCCCTCAGGGGCGGCTACACCTTC. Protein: CASALRGGYTF.

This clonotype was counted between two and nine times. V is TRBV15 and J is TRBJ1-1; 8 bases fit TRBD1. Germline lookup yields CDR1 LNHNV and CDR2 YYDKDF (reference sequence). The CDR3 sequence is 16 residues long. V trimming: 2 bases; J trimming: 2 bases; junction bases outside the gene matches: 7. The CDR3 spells CATSRPRGQANTEAFF. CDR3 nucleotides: TGTGCCACCAGCAGACCACGGGGACAGGCAAACACTGAAGCTTTCTTT.